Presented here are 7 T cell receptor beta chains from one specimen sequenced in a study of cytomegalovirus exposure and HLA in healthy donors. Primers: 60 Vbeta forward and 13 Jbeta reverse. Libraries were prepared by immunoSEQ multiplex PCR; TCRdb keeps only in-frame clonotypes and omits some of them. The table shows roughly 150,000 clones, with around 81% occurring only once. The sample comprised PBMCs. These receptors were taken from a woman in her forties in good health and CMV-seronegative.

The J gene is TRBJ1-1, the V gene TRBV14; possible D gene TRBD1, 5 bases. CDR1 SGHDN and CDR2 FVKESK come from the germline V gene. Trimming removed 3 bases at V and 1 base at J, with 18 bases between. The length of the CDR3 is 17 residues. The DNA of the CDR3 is TGTGCCAGCAGCCAGGGGGTTGCGGGGGTTGGGAACACTGAAGCTTTCTTT. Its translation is CASSQGVAGVGNTEAFF.

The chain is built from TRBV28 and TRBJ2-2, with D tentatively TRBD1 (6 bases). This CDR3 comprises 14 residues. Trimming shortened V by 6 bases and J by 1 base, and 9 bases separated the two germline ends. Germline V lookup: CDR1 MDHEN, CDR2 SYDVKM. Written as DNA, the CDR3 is TGTGCCAGCAGGCGACAGGTGAACACCGGGGAGCTGTTTTTT. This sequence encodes CASRRQVNTGELFF.

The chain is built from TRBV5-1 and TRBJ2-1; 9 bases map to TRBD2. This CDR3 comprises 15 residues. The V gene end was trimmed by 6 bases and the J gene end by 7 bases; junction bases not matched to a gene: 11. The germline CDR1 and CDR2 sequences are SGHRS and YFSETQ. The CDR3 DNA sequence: TGCGCCAGCACCCGACCGGGACTAGCAGCTAATGAGCAGTTCTTC. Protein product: CASTRPGLAANEQFF.

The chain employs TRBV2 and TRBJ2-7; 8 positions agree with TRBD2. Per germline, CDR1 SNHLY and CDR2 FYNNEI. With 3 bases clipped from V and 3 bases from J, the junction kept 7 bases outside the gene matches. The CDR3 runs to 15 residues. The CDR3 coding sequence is TGTGCCAGCAGTGATCCGGTGAGCGGGAGCTACGAGCAGTACTTC. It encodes CASSDPVSGSYEQYF.

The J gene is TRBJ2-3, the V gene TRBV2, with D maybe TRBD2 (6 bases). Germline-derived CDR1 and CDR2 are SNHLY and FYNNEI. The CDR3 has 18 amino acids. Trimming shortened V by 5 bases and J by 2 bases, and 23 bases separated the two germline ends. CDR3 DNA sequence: TGTGCCAGCAGTACCTCTACTATACTAGCAGCAACCACAGATACGCAGTATTTT. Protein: CASSTSTILAATTDTQYF.

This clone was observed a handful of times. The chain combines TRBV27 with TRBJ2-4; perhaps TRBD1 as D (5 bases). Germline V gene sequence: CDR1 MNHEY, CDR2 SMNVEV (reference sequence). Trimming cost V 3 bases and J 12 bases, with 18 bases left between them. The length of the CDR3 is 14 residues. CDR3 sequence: CASSLFGGQGAQYF. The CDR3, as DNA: TGTGCCAGCAGTTTGTTCGGTGGGCAAGGGGCTCAGTACTTC.

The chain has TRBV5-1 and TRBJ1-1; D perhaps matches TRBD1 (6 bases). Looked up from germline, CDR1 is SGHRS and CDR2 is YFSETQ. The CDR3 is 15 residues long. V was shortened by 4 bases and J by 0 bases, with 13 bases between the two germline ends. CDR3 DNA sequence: TGCGCCAGCAGCAGGGAGGGGGTGATGAACACTGAAGCTTTCTTT. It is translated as CASSREGVMNTEAFF.